Shown below are 9 T cell receptor beta chains from a single sample sequenced in a study of Ad26.COV2.S vaccination and SARS-CoV-2 variants. Assay used: immunoSEQ multiplex PCR; TCRdb lists only in-frame clones, some missing. The sample consists of hundreds of thousands of clones, around 92% of them appearing once. Treatment indicated: some 20 received Ad26.COV2.S at low or high dose, single or two shots; about 5 received placebo; per-sample allocation not given. The investigators took samples on day 63 after the first vaccine or placebo injection. Sequencing was performed on peripheral blood, taken in a trial of Ad26.COV2.S vaccine versus placebo. The receptors shown here come from a person aged 18-60 years who received the Ad26.COV2.S COVID-19 vaccine or a placebo.

The chain carries TRBV6-6 and TRBJ1-1; D ambiguous. The germline gives CDR1 MNHNY, CDR2 SVGAGI (reference sequence). V dropped 8 bases and J dropped 6 bases, with 10 bases sitting between them. CDR3 length: 11 amino acids. CDR3 nucleotides: TGTGCCAGCCGACATGGCCCTGAAGCTTTCTTT. As protein: CASRHGPEAFF.

This chain joins TRBV9 and TRBJ1-4; 10 bases fit TRBD1. This CDR3 contains 16 residues. With 5 bases clipped from V and 8 bases from J, the junction kept 12 bases outside the gene matches. Germline lookup yields CDR1 SGDLS and CDR2 YYNGEE. CDR3 amino acids: CASSPPRDRGEEKLFF. The DNA of the CDR3 is TGTGCCAGCAGTCCCCCCCGGGACAGGGGTGAAGAAAAACTGTTTTTT.

In DNA, the CDR3 is TGTGCCAGTAGTATCTTCATGGGCATTCAGTACTTC. Its translation is CASSIFMGIQYF. The rearrangement joins TRBV19 to TRBJ2-4, with D hard to call. The V end was cut by 3 bases, the J end by 9 bases, with 9 bases between. CDR3 size: 12 residues. Germline CDR1 LNHDA, CDR2 SQIVND (reference sequence).

This clone occurred once. The V and J genes are TRBV4-3 and TRBJ2-2; D unclear. Germline loops: CDR1 LGHNA, CDR2 YSLEER. V dropped 4 bases and J dropped 1 base, with 13 bases sitting between them. This CDR3 comprises 16 residues. CDR3 residues: CASSPQLSRNTGELFF. CDR3 DNA: TGCGCCAGCAGCCCCCAACTAAGCAGGAACACCGGGGAGCTGTTTTTT.

The V gene is TRBV6-5, the J gene TRBJ2-7, with TRBD1 matching over 10 bases. Germline V gene data show CDR1 as MNHEY and CDR2 as SVGAGI. CDR3 length: 14 residues. V lost 8 bases to trimming and J lost 8 bases; unmatched junction nucleotides: 12. CDR3 amino acids: CASYDWTGGVKQYF. CDR3 bases: TGTGCCAGCTATGATTGGACAGGGGGAGTCAAGCAGTACTTC.

The genes are TRBV2 and TRBJ2-1; TRBD1 matches 8 bases. J was trimmed by 4 bases and V by 8 bases; bases with no gene match: 4. This CDR3 has 13 residues. Germline V gene lookup returns CDR1 SNHLY and CDR2 FYNNEI. The CDR3 spells CASLTGGYNEQFF. CDR3 DNA: TGTGCCAGCCTAACAGGGGGGTACAATGAGCAGTTCTTC.

Comments on this clone: Other DNA sequences in the sample encode the same CDR3. The chain uses TRBV18 and TRBJ2-7, with 7 bases identical to TRBD2. V lost 0 bases and J lost 2; bases outside the gene matches: 4. Germline V gives CDR1 KGHSH, CDR2 LQKENI. The CDR3 runs 15 residues. The CDR3 protein is CASSPPASGAYEQYF. CDR3 DNA: TGTGCCAGCTCACCACCGGCTAGCGGAGCCTACGAGCAGTACTTC.

The chain recombines TRBV30 with TRBJ1-6, with D possibly being TRBD1 (5 bases). The V end was cut by 1 base, the J end by 9 bases, with 16 bases between. The V gene's germline CDR1 is GTSNPN and CDR2 SVGIG (reference sequence). CDR3 length: 15 amino acids. CDR3 in DNA: TGTGCCTGGAGTGAAGCGGCAGGGTGGGGTTCACCCCTCCACTTT. Encoded protein: CAWSEAAGWGSPLHF.

The chain uses TRBV7-9 and TRBJ1-3; no reliable D call. CDR1 is SEHNR and CDR2 is FQNEAQ in the germline V gene (reference sequence). CDR3 length: 13 amino acids. Trimming pared 4 bases from V and 6 bases from J, leaving 10 bases between. This chain's CDR3 is CASSSSRENTIYF. The CDR3 DNA sequence: TGTGCCAGCAGCTCCAGTCGCGAAAACACCATATATTTT.